These 27 T cell receptor beta chains share one sample of origin, sequenced in a study of PD-L1 blockade in urothelial cancer. The repertoire was sequenced with immunoSEQ multiplex PCR; TCRdb's copy has only in-frame clones and lacks some. The table shows more than 30,000 clones, with more than 75% occurring only once. Sequencing used PBMCs, obtained around atezolizumab (anti-PD-L1) treatment. These receptor sequences come from a man aged 50-59 years with urothelial cancer.

This chain joins TRBV29-1 and TRBJ1-1, with D perhaps matching TRBD1 (6 bases). Germline V gene sequence: CDR1 SQVTM, CDR2 ANQGSEA. Trimming took off 7 bases at V and 7 bases at J, with 19 bases between the two ends. The CDR3 is made up of 13 amino acids. This CDR3 is CSGTTGNRGEAFF. DNA of the CDR3: TGCAGCGGGACGACAGGAAATAGAGGTGAAGCTTTCTTT.

The chain employs TRBV5-1 and TRBJ1-5; D remains ambiguous. CDR1 and CDR2 (germline): SGHRS, YFSETQ. The ends were cut back, 4 bases at V and 0 bases at J, with 14 bases in the middle. CDR3 length equals 16 residues. As DNA, the CDR3 is TGCGCCAGCAGCCATGGACTTGACAATAGCAATCAGCCCCAGCATTTT. Translating it yields CASSHGLDNSNQPQHF. The whole variable domain, remainder taken from reference TRBV5-1 and TRBJ1-5, is KAGVTQTPRYLIKTRGQQVTLSCSPISGHRSVSWYQQTPGQGLQFLFEYFSETQRNKGNFPGRFSGRQFSNSRSEMNVSTLELGDSALYLCASSHGLDNSNQPQHFGDGTRLSIL.

The chain is built from TRBV10-3 and TRBJ2-2; D not resolved. This CDR3 comprises 15 residues. V was trimmed by 0 bases and J by 1 base, leaving 6 bases between them. Germline V gene lookup returns CDR1 ENHRY and CDR2 SYGVKD. The CDR3 DNA follows: TGTGCCATCAGTGAGTCACTTGAGAACACCGGGGAGCTGTTTTTT. Encoded protein: CAISESLENTGELFF.

The rearrangement links TRBV18 to TRBJ2-1; maybe TRBD1 (5 bases). Between the trimmed V and J ends, which lost 4 bases and 7 bases, there was a span of 8 bases. The germline gives CDR1 KGHSH, CDR2 LQKENI. The CDR3 has 12 residues. CDR3 amino acids: CASSLTVNEQFF. DNA for the CDR3: TGTGCCAGCTCACTGACAGTTAATGAGCAGTTCTTC.

This clone appeared a few times. The chain has TRBV30 and TRBJ1-2, with D tentatively TRBD1 (6 bases). Germline V gives CDR1 GTSNPN, CDR2 SVGIG (reference sequence). V shed 4 bases and J shed 7 bases, with 16 bases lying between them. CDR3 length: 13 amino acids. CDR3: CAWIRAQGSGYTF. CDR3 DNA: TGTGCCTGGATTCGGGCACAGGGTAGTGGCTACACCTTC.

V and J are TRBV7-8 and TRBJ2-1, with 8 bases matching TRBD2. With 3 bases clipped from V and 13 bases from J, the junction kept 5 bases outside the gene matches. This CDR3 is built from 12 residues. Germline lookup yields CDR1 SGHVS and CDR2 FQNEAQ. The CDR3 reads CASSLAGGRQFF. The CDR3 DNA is TGTGCCAGCAGCTTGGCGGGGGGACGCCAGTTCTTC.

This chain joins TRBV5-1 and TRBJ2-3; 8 bases are a match to TRBD2. Trimming cost V 1 base and J 8 bases; bases outside gene matches: 12. Germline V gene sequence: CDR1 SGHRS, CDR2 YFSETQ. The CDR3 length is 16 residues. CDR3 in DNA: TGCGCCAGCAGCTTGTTCCCAGCGGGAGAGGAGGTTACGCAGTATTTT. This sequence encodes CASSLFPAGEEVTQYF.

The V call is TRBV19, the J call TRBJ2-2; weak D call: TRBD1 (5 bases). This CDR3 contains 14 residues. In germline, CDR1 is LNHDA, CDR2 SQIVND (reference sequence). V gave up 3 bases and J gave up 1 base, with 6 bases separating them. For the CDR3, the DNA is TGTGCCAGTAGTATCGACAGGAACACCGGGGAGCTGTTTTTT. As protein: CASSIDRNTGELFF.

The CDR3 DNA reads as TGTGCCAGCAGCTTGGGAGGGATCGGCGAGCAGTACTTC. It codes for CASSLGGIGEQYF. This rearrangement joins TRBV5-4 to TRBJ2-7; perhaps TRBD2 as D (5 bases). This CDR3 is built from 13 residues. The germline V gene encodes CDR1 SGHNT and CDR2 YYREEE (reference sequence). Trimming stripped 0 bases from V and 6 bases from J, with 10 bases between.

The gene calls are TRBV6-6 and TRBJ2-7, with 8 bases identical to TRBD2. This CDR3 is 14 amino acids long. V lost 6 bases to trimming and J lost 5 bases; unmatched junction nucleotides: 9. CDR1 and CDR2 (germline): MNHNY, SVGAGI (reference sequence). CDR3 DNA sequence: TGTGCCAGCAGCCCCGGGGGGGGAGGTGACGAGCAGTACTTC. Encoded protein: CASSPGGGGDEQYF.

The chain links TRBV18 to TRBJ2-3; maybe TRBD1 (5 bases). V was cut by 6 bases and J by 13 bases, with 17 bases left in between. CDR3 size: 12 residues. CDR1 is KGHSH and CDR2 is LQKENI in the germline V gene. CDR3 in amino acids: CASSPRGQEEYF. DNA of the CDR3: TGTGCCAGCTCCCCAAGGGGCCAGGAAGAGTATTTT.

V usage is TRBV18 and J usage is TRBJ1-3; 9 bases match TRBD1. V shed 3 bases, J shed 4 bases, and the junction held 4 bases outside the gene matches. Germline CDR1 and CDR2: KGHSH and LQKENI. This CDR3 spans 15 amino acids. The CDR3 DNA is TGTGCCAGCTCACCGACTGGGACAGGGGGAAACACCATATATTTT. This sequence encodes CASSPTGTGGNTIYF.

The chain combines TRBV30 with TRBJ1-1, with D uncertain. The CDR3 runs 12 residues. V was shortened by 2 bases and J by 5 bases, with 9 bases between the two germline ends. Germline V gene lookup returns CDR1 GTSNPN and CDR2 SVGIG (reference sequence). CDR3 bases: TGTGCCTGGAGTTACCCGGGAACTGAAGCTTTCTTT. It translates to CAWSYPGTEAFF.

DNA of the CDR3: TGTGCCAGCAGCCAATCCAATAGCGGGGGGTCATTGGAGCAGTACTTC. It codes for CASSQSNSGGSLEQYF. This rearrangement joins TRBV4-2 to TRBJ2-7; TRBD2 aligns across 10 bases. Per germline, CDR1 LGHNA and CDR2 YNFKEQ. This CDR3 is 16 amino acids long. After removal of 2 bases from V and 7 bases from J, the junction contained 11 bases not matched to a gene.

The chain combines TRBV30 with TRBJ1-3; D possibly corresponds to TRBD1 (6 bases). This CDR3 has 14 amino acids. Trimming took 1 base from V and 3 from J, leaving 10 bases between them. CDR1 and CDR2 (germline): GTSNPN, SVGIG (reference sequence). CDR3 bases: TGTGCCTGGAGTGGTACCAGGGGTGGAAACACCATATATTTT. The encoded protein is CAWSGTRGGNTIYF.

J is TRBJ1-5 and V is TRBV28; maybe TRBD1 (6 bases). In germline, CDR1 is MDHEN, CDR2 SYDVKM. Trimming shortened V by 4 bases and J by 7 bases, and 11 bases separated the two germline ends. The CDR3 runs to 13 residues. The CDR3 DNA is TGTGCCAGCAGTTCAGGGGTAGGACAGCCCCAGCATTTT. It translates to CASSSGVGQPQHF.

The J gene is TRBJ2-6, the V gene TRBV11-2; 7 bases align to TRBD1. The CDR3 consists of 15 residues. The ends lost 5 bases at V and 2 bases at J; junction bases unmatched: 3. Germline-derived CDR1 and CDR2 are SGHAT and FQNNGV. Here the CDR3 reads CASSQDRAGANVLTF. Written as DNA, the CDR3 is TGTGCCAGCAGCCAAGACAGGGCTGGGGCCAACGTCCTGACTTTC. Full variable domain (remainder filled in from reference TRBV11-2 and TRBJ2-6): EAGVAQSPRYKIIEKRQSVAFWCNPISGHATLYWYQQILGQGPKLLIQFQNNGVVDDSQLPKDRFSAERLKGVDSTLKIQPAKLEDSAVYLCASSQDRAGANVLTFGAGSRLTVL.

This rearrangement joins TRBV18 to TRBJ2-1, with 10 bases identical to TRBD1. Germline V gene sequence: CDR1 KGHSH, CDR2 LQKENI. V lost 7 bases and J lost 7; bases outside the gene matches: 4. The CDR3 has 13 residues. The CDR3 is CASYRDRGNEQFF. The CDR3 DNA reads TGTGCCAGCTACCGGGACAGGGGTAATGAGCAGTTCTTC. The whole variable domain, remainder taken from reference TRBV18 and TRBJ2-1, is NAGVMQNPRHLVRRRGQEARLRCSPMKGHSHVYWYRQLPEEGLKFMVYLQKENIIDESGMPKERFSAEFPKEGPSILRIQQVVRGDSAAYFCASYRDRGNEQFFGPGTRLTVL.

This chain uses TRBV25-1 with TRBJ2-1; 10 bases align to TRBD1. This CDR3 has 15 residues. V trimming: 4 bases; J trimming: 6 bases; junction bases outside the gene matches: 6. The germline V gene encodes CDR1 MGHDK and CDR2 SYGVNS. This CDR3 reads CASSGQGALGNEQFF. CDR3 coding DNA: TGTGCCAGCAGTGGACAGGGGGCATTAGGCAATGAGCAGTTCTTC.

V is TRBV11-3 and J is TRBJ2-7; 8 nucleotides match TRBD2. The V gene's germline CDR1 is SGHNT and CDR2 YENEEA. The V gene end was trimmed by 5 bases and the J gene end by 0 bases; junction bases not matched to a gene: 3. CDR3 length: 14 amino acids. The CDR3 here is CASSPTSGSYEQYF. Here the CDR3 DNA reads TGTGCCAGCAGCCCTACTAGCGGCTCCTACGAGCAGTACTTC.

The chain couples TRBV27 to TRBJ1-2, with D unclear. V was cut by 5 bases and J by 0 bases, with 13 bases left in between. The CDR3 totals 15 residues. CDR1 and CDR2 from the germline V gene are MNHEY and SMNVEV (reference sequence). This chain's CDR3 is CASSALRAPNYGYTF. CDR3 nucleotides: TGTGCCAGCAGTGCCCTACGTGCCCCTAACTATGGCTACACCTTC.

The chain recombines TRBV29-1 with TRBJ1-4; 9 bases are a match to TRBD1. V shed 3 bases, J shed 2 bases, and the junction held 1 base outside the gene matches. CDR3 length: 14 amino acids. Germline V gene lookup returns CDR1 SQVTM and CDR2 ANQGSEA. For the CDR3, the DNA is TGCAGCGTTGAGGGGACAGGGACTAATGAAAAACTGTTTTTT. This gives the protein CSVEGTGTNEKLFF.

This chain joins TRBV5-6 and TRBJ2-3; no clear D. Germline V gene sequence: CDR1 SGHDT, CDR2 YYEEEE. The V gene lost 2 bases and the J gene lost 3 bases, with 16 bases spanning the gap. This CDR3 has 16 residues. CDR3 in amino acids: CASSFRGSPATDTQYF. The DNA for the CDR3 is TGTGCCAGCAGCTTTCGCGGTAGCCCAGCGACAGATACGCAGTATTTT.

V usage is TRBV7-9 and J usage is TRBJ2-7; TRBD1 matches at 10 bases. This CDR3 spans 15 amino acids. Germline V gene data show CDR1 as SEHNR and CDR2 as FQNEAQ (reference sequence). V trimming: 5 bases; J trimming: 1 base; junction bases outside the gene matches: 5. The CDR3 spells CASSRPGQGSYEQYF. The DNA for the CDR3 is TGTGCCAGCAGCCGTCCGGGACAGGGGTCCTACGAGCAGTACTTC.

The V and J genes are TRBV11-2 and TRBJ2-4; 10 bases are shared with TRBD2. After removal of 5 bases from V and 3 bases from J, the junction contained 7 bases not matched to a gene. Germline loops: CDR1 SGHAT, CDR2 FQNNGV. There are 16 residues in the CDR3. The CDR3 region has the DNA TGTGCCAGCAGCGCAGCTAGCGGGAGTGTCAAAAACATTCAGTACTTC. Its protein product is CASSAASGSVKNIQYF.

This chain joins TRBV7-2 and TRBJ2-7; 7 positions agree with TRBD2. The CDR3 consists of 13 residues. V shed 3 bases, J shed 4 bases, and the junction held 3 bases outside the gene matches. Germline values: CDR1 SGHTA, CDR2 FQGNSA. CDR3 loop: CASSFGGVYEQYF. CDR3 coding DNA: TGTGCCAGCAGCTTTGGGGGGGTGTACGAGCAGTACTTC.

V is TRBV18 and J is TRBJ2-1; TRBD2 matches 11 bases. The junction had 16 bases not matched to a gene; V was cut back by 3 bases and J by 9 bases. Germline values: CDR1 KGHSH, CDR2 LQKENI. The CDR3 is 18 residues long. This CDR3 reads CASSPEFIAGGLAGEQFF. For the CDR3, the DNA is TGTGCCAGCTCACCCGAGTTTATAGCGGGAGGGCTTGCTGGTGAGCAGTTCTTC.